Each of the 2 T cell receptor beta chains below was sequenced from the same sample in a study of cytotoxic CD8 clonotypes in ibrutinib-treated CLL. Sequencing used immunoSEQ multiplex PCR; TCRdb keeps in-frame clones, though not all of them. The data contain about 40,000 clones, about 70% of them singletons. This sample comprised PBMCs, obtained at disease progression, from a patient treated with ibrutinib. These TCRs come from a human donor with chronic lymphocytic leukemia.

The chain couples TRBV5-6 to TRBJ1-3; no clear D. V was shortened by 0 bases and J by 9 bases, with 19 bases between the two germline ends. This CDR3 contains 16 residues. CDR1 and CDR2 (germline): SGHDT, YYEEEE. CDR3 in amino acids: CASSLVQDVRIGTIYF. The CDR3 DNA reads as TGTGCCAGCAGCTTGGTCCAGGACGTTCGTATAGGCACCATATATTTT.

This clone was detected a few times. The chain uses TRBV6-5 and TRBJ2-7; D perhaps matches TRBD1 (6 bases). The germline V and J ends were trimmed by 4 bases and 0 bases, with 10 bases remaining between them. The CDR3 loop spans 14 amino acids. The V gene's germline CDR1 is MNHEY and CDR2 SVGAGI. The CDR3 DNA reads TGTGCCAGCAGTTTGGGGGCCTTCTCCTACGAGCAGTACTTC. It encodes CASSLGAFSYEQYF.